This is a list of T cell receptor beta chains from one sample in a study of OX40 agonist ivuxolimab in advanced cancers. Produced via immunoSEQ multiplex PCR; TCRdb's table is partial and in-frame only. The sample yields around 95,000 clones, approximately 89% seen once. Sequenced material: CD4+ or CD8+ T cells sorted from blood, taken in a trial of the OX40 agonist ivuxolimab. These receptors all stem from an adult with an advanced solid tumor such as melanoma, head and neck, liver or kidney cancer. CDR3s include the opening cysteine and the closing phenylalanine or tryptophan. The D gene is left open where the match is weak. Size tells how often a clone was seen (once, few, many) or the class of an expanded clone, and some rows leave it out.

J gene	clone size	D gene	V gene	CDR3 protein	CDR3 DNA
TRBJ2-7	.	.	TRBV19	CASSIVWGADSYEQYF	TGTGCCAGTAGTATAGTTTGGGGCGCCGACTCCTACGAGCAGTACTTC
TRBJ1-4	.	.	TRBV30	CAWEGGHEKLFF	TGTGCCTGGGAAGGGGGTCATGAAAAACTGTTTTTT
TRBJ2-6	once	.	TRBV6-5	CASSYAGANVLTF	TGTGCCAGCAGTTACGCTGGGGCCAACGTCCTGACTTTC
TRBJ1-5	.	.	TRBV7-8	CASRGAGANQPQHF	TGTGCCAGCAGGGGGGCAGGGGCAAATCAGCCCCAGCATTTT
TRBJ2-6	.	.	TRBV18	CASSPDQFPAGANVLTF	TGTGCCAGCTCACCGGACCAATTCCCCGCTGGGGCCAACGTCCTGACTTTC
TRBJ2-1	.	TRBD2	TRBV28	CASSPLAGESNEQFF	TGTGCCAGCAGTCCACTAGCGGGAGAGAGCAATGAGCAGTTCTTC
TRBJ2-1	.	TRBD1	TRBV5-1	CASSLVGTGGNEQFF	TGCGCCAGCAGCTTGGTCGGGACAGGGGGCAATGAGCAGTTCTTC
TRBJ2-5	.	.	TRBV29-1	CSASYRGGPTETQYF	TGCAGCGCCAGTTACAGGGGGGGACCTACAGAGACCCAGTACTTC
TRBJ1-2	.	.	TRBV28	CASSLRWVGGYTF	TGTGCCAGCAGTTTAAGGTGGGTGGGGGGCTACACCTTC
TRBJ2-1	.	.	TRBV5-4	CATPPGVRTGMRGNEQFF	TGTGCCACTCCTCCCGGCGTTCGGACAGGGATGCGGGGGAACGAGCAGTTCTTC
TRBJ2-7	.	.	TRBV5-1	CASSLVPASYEQYF	TGCGCCAGCAGCTTGGTTCCAGCATCCTACGAGCAGTACTTC
TRBJ2-1	.	.	TRBV6-6	CASSPHYEATYNEQFF	TGTGCCAGCAGTCCCCACTATGAGGCCACCTACAATGAGCAGTTCTTC
TRBJ2-7	.	.	TRBV5-6	CASSLSGWSYEQYF	TGTGCCAGCAGCTTGTCTGGGTGGTCCTACGAGCAGTACTTC
TRBJ2-1	once	TRBD2	TRBV7-2	CASSLTSGSYDEQFF	TGTGCCAGCAGCCTGACTAGCGGGAGTTACGATGAGCAGTTCTTC
TRBJ2-1	.	.	TRBV11-3	CASSLQGDGEQFF	TGTGCCAGCAGCTTACAAGGGGACGGGGAGCAGTTCTTC
TRBJ2-7	.	TRBD2	TRBV6-1	CASSEGGWDRVAGGYEQYF	TGTGCCAGCAGTGAAGGAGGGTGGGACCGGGTAGCGGGAGGATATGAGCAGTACTTC
TRBJ1-4	.	TRBD1	TRBV28	CASSLNRGRATNEKLFF	TGTGCCAGCAGCCTGAACAGGGGCCGGGCAACTAATGAAAAACTGTTTTTT
TRBJ2-5	.	TRBD2	TRBV4-1	CASSQTGTSGRGETQYF	TGCGCCAGCAGCCAAACCGGGACTAGCGGGAGGGGAGAGACCCAGTACTTC
TRBJ1-2	.	.	TRBV2	CASSEAHVGRGDYGYTF	TGTGCCAGCAGTGAAGCCCACGTGGGGAGAGGAGACTATGGCTACACCTTC
TRBJ1-1	.	.	TRBV30	CAWTRGRLNTEAFF	TGTGCCTGGACGCGGGGGCGTCTGAACACTGAAGCTTTCTTT
TRBJ2-3	.	TRBD2	TRBV19	CASSIMAGGTDTQYF	TGTGCCAGTAGTATCATGGCGGGAGGTACAGATACGCAGTATTTT
TRBJ2-2	.	.	TRBV7-2	CASSLVGVGELFF	TGTGCCAGCAGCTTAGTAGGAGTCGGGGAGCTGTTTTTT
TRBJ1-4	once	.	TRBV19	CASSMSGSGGEKLFF	TGTGCCAGTAGTATGTCCGGGTCCGGTGGTGAAAAACTGTTTTTT
TRBJ2-3	.	.	TRBV7-2	CASSFLGQRVSDTQYF	TGTGCCAGCAGCTTTTTAGGTCAGCGCGTATCAGATACGCAGTATTTT
TRBJ2-4	.	.	TRBV30	CAWSVQGAKNIQYF	TGTGCCTGGAGTGTCCAGGGGGCCAAAAACATTCAGTACTTC
TRBJ1-5	.	TRBD1	TRBV5-5	CASSIRTGANQPQHF	TGTGCCAGCAGCATCAGGACAGGGGCTAATCAGCCCCAGCATTTT
TRBJ2-7	.	.	TRBV6-5	CASSYSAESEQYF	TGTGCCAGCAGTTACTCAGCTGAGAGCGAGCAGTACTTC
TRBJ1-3	once	TRBD1	TRBV5-1	CASSLGTGTGNTIYF	TGCGCCAGCAGCTTGGGGACAGGGACTGGAAACACCATATATTTT
TRBJ2-7	once	.	TRBV28	CASSFVDRPSSEQYF	TGTGCCAGCAGTTTTGTGGACAGACCTTCTAGCGAGCAGTACTTC
TRBJ1-1	.	.	TRBV6-5	CASSYRTEAFF	TGTGCCAGCAGTTATAGGACTGAAGCTTTCTTT
TRBJ2-3	.	TRBD2	TRBV7-3	CASSLIAGGENTQYF	TGTGCCAGCAGCTTAATTGCGGGAGGGGAGAATACGCAGTATTTT